Listed here are 20 T cell receptor beta chains from one sample, sequenced in a study of blood T cell repertoires in COVID-19. Assay used: immunoSEQ multiplex PCR; TCRdb lists only in-frame clones, some missing. The sample lists about 140,000 clones; 65% to 85% were seen once. Input material: peripheral blood. The receptor source for this set is a human donor in a cohort sampled during active COVID-19.

V is TRBV4-2 and J is TRBJ2-5, with unresolved D. From germline, CDR1 is LGHNA and CDR2 YNFKEQ. CDR3 length: 13 amino acids. Trimming took 0 bases from V and 5 from J, leaving 7 bases between them. The DNA of the CDR3 is TGTGCCAGCAGCCAAGATCTAAGTGAGACCCAGTACTTC. As protein: CASSQDLSETQYF.

J is TRBJ1-6 and V is TRBV19; maybe TRBD1 (6 bases). Trimming left V 3 bases short and J 7 bases short, with 7 bases between. The CDR3 has 13 residues. Germline values: CDR1 LNHDA, CDR2 SQIVND (reference sequence). The CDR3 region is CASSIRGNSPLHF. The CDR3 nucleotides read TGTGCCAGTAGTATTAGGGGGAATTCACCCCTCCACTTT.

The chain carries TRBV5-1 and TRBJ1-2; tentatively, D is TRBD1 (5 bases). CDR1 is SGHRS, CDR2 YFSETQ, per germline. The CDR3 loop spans 14 amino acids. V was shortened by 0 bases and J by 7 bases, with 13 bases between the two germline ends. The CDR3 bases are TGCGCCAGCAGCTTGGACGGGACTTCGGGTGGCTACACCTTC. It specifies CASSLDGTSGGYTF.

With respect to this clone: The sample carries other DNA sequences with the same CDR3. This chain uses TRBV9 with TRBJ1-4; perhaps TRBD1 as D (5 bases). CDR1 is SGDLS, CDR2 YYNGEE, per germline. V was clipped by 3 bases and J by 4 bases, with 10 bases between them. This CDR3 contains 14 residues. The CDR3 is CASSAQGFNEKLFF. For the CDR3, the DNA is TGTGCCAGCAGCGCGCAGGGATTTAATGAAAAACTGTTTTTT. The full variable domain, with the rest looked up from reference TRBV9 and TRBJ1-4, is DSGVTQTPKHLITATGQRVTLRCSPRSGDLSVYWYQQSLDQGLQFLIQYYNGEERAKGNILERFSAQQFPDLHSELNLSSLELGDSALYFCASSAQGFNEKLFFGSGTQLSVL.

The V and J genes are TRBV7-9 and TRBJ1-1; 7 nucleotides match TRBD1. Germline V CDR1 and CDR2: SEHNR, FQNEAQ (reference sequence). After removal of 5 bases from V and 1 base from J, the junction contained 4 bases not matched to a gene. The CDR3 totals 14 residues. The DNA of the CDR3 is TGTGCCAGCAGCCAAGGGGGCAGGAACACTGAAGCTTTCTTT. Translated, it gives CASSQGGRNTEAFF.

This chain's CDR3 is CASSIAGGEYGYTF. In nucleotides, the CDR3 is TGTGCCAGTAGTATAGCCGGGGGAGAGTATGGCTACACCTTC. The rearrangement joins TRBV19 to TRBJ1-2, with D perhaps TRBD1 (5 bases). V lost 1 base and J 5 bases, leaving 11 bases between the germline ends. The CDR3 spans 14 residues. Germline CDR1 LNHDA, CDR2 SQIVND (reference sequence).

This rearrangement joins TRBV19 to TRBJ1-1, with TRBD1 matching over 9 bases. Germline CDR1 is LNHDA and CDR2 is SQIVND (reference sequence). Trimming at V came to 3 bases and at J to 4 bases, leaving 15 bases not matched to a gene. This CDR3 is built from 18 residues. The CDR3 is CASSIYPGTGIGITEAFF. The CDR3 DNA reads TGTGCCAGTAGTATCTACCCCGGGACAGGGATTGGGATCACTGAAGCTTTCTTT.

The rearrangement uses TRBV6-5 and TRBJ1-5, with TRBD1 as a possible D gene (5 bases). The V end lost 0 bases, the J end lost 3 bases, and 6 bases lay between the germline ends. This CDR3 is built from 14 residues. The germline gives CDR1 MNHEY, CDR2 SVGAGI. In DNA, the CDR3 is TGTGCCAGCAGTTACTCCAGGGACAATCAGCCCCAGCATTTT. Translating it yields CASSYSRDNQPQHF.

V and J are TRBV3-1 (or the pseudogene TRBV3-2) and TRBJ1-5, with D possibly matching TRBD1 (6 bases). The CDR3 has 13 residues. The V end lost 5 bases, the J end lost 7 bases, and 12 bases lay between the germline ends. Per the germline V gene, CDR1 is LGHDT and CDR2 is YNNKEL (reference sequence). CDR3 in amino acids: CASSRGGAQPQHF. The CDR3 DNA reads TGTGCCAGCAGCAGAGGGGGGGCCCAGCCCCAGCATTTT.

The chain is built from TRBV5-3 and TRBJ1-1; 11 bases agree with TRBD1. TRBV5-3 is reported as an ORF; its role is uncertain. After removal of 5 bases from V and 0 bases from J, the junction contained 6 bases not matched to a gene. The CDR3 covers 16 residues. This CDR3 reads CARRRDRGAVNTEAFF. CDR3 nucleotide sequence: TGTGCCAGAAGGCGGGACAGGGGGGCGGTGAACACTGAAGCTTTCTTT.

A note on this clone: Additional DNA sequences in this sample encode the identical CDR3. CDR3 amino acids: CASSSDRGSYEQYF. CDR3 nucleotide sequence: TGTGCCAGCAGTTCCGACAGGGGGTCCTACGAGCAGTACTTC. The chain recombines TRBV2 with TRBJ2-7; TRBD1 agrees at 9 bases. Germline loops: CDR1 SNHLY, CDR2 FYNNEI. The ends lost 5 bases at V and 1 base at J; junction bases unmatched: 3. The CDR3 sequence is 14 residues long.

This clone was counted a few times. This chain uses TRBV14 with TRBJ2-7, with D uncertain. Trimming pared 1 base from V and 9 bases from J, leaving 13 bases between. The CDR3 length is 13 residues. The germline V gene has CDR1 SGHDN and CDR2 FVKESK. CDR3 nucleotides: TGTGCCAGCAGCCAAGTTTTTGGTGCGGTGCAGTACTTC. It is translated as CASSQVFGAVQYF. The whole variable domain, remainder taken from reference TRBV14 and TRBJ2-7, is EAGVTQFPSHSVIEKGQTVTLRCDPISGHDNLYWYRRVMGKEIKFLLHFVKESKQDESGMPNNRFLAERTGGTYSTLKVQPAELEDSGVYFCASSQVFGAVQYFGPGTRLTVT.

This clone has more than one count but fewer than ten. The chain employs TRBV5-1 and TRBJ2-7, with D tentatively TRBD1 (5 bases). Deletions cut 6 bases from V and 2 bases from J, with 18 bases between. The CDR3 contains 15 residues. CDR1 is SGHRS, CDR2 YFSETQ, per germline. CDR3 residues: CASKELDTKTYEQYF. Written as DNA, the CDR3 is TGCGCCAGCAAGGAGTTGGACACAAAAACCTACGAGCAGTACTTC.

The chain combines TRBV6-5 with TRBJ1-3; D gene ambiguous. Trimming removed 6 bases from V and 0 bases from J, with 12 bases in between. CDR3 length equals 15 residues. Germline CDR1 reads MNHEY; CDR2 reads SVGAGI. CDR3 bases: TGTGCCAGCAGCCGCGGACTTCCCTCTGGAAACACCATATATTTT. Encoded protein: CASSRGLPSGNTIYF.

The gene calls are TRBV3-1 (or the pseudogene TRBV3-2) and TRBJ2-5; D is perhaps TRBD2 (7 bases). Germline lookup yields CDR1 LGHDT and CDR2 YNNKEL (reference sequence). This CDR3 spans 13 amino acids. V lost 2 bases, J lost 7 bases, and 11 bases lay in between. The CDR3 bases are TGTGCCAGCAGCCAAAACAGGGAGGGGACCCAGTACTTC. Residues: CASSQNREGTQYF.

The chain joins TRBV4-1 to TRBJ1-2; D is unresolved. CDR1 is MGHRA and CDR2 is YSYEKL in the germline V gene. Trimming removed 0 bases at V and 1 base at J, with 6 bases between. The CDR3 length is 14 residues. CDR3 protein: CASSQEGSNYGYTF. The CDR3 nucleotides read TGCGCCAGCAGCCAAGAGGGCAGTAACTATGGCTACACCTTC.

Here the CDR3 DNA reads TGTGCCAGCAGTTTACAGGGTCCGACCTACGAGCAGTACTTC. Translated, it gives CASSLQGPTYEQYF. V is TRBV28 and J is TRBJ2-7; tentatively, D is TRBD1 (5 bases). The V gene lost 2 bases and the J gene lost 2 bases, with 10 bases spanning the gap. The germline CDR1 and CDR2 sequences are MDHEN and SYDVKM. The CDR3 is 14 residues long.

The chain joins TRBV14 to TRBJ1-1; 8 bases fit TRBD1. Germline trimming cut 0 bases from V and 2 bases from J; bases unmatched to any gene: 5. CDR1 and CDR2 (germline): SGHDN, FVKESK. The CDR3 length is 16 residues. The CDR3 nucleotides read TGTGCCAGCAGCCAAGACCCGCAGGGGGCAAACACTGAAGCTTTCTTT. Translation: CASSQDPQGANTEAFF.

The V gene is TRBV19, the J gene TRBJ2-3, with D tentatively TRBD1 (6 bases). The CDR3 covers 15 residues. The germline V gene encodes CDR1 LNHDA and CDR2 SQIVND (reference sequence). V dropped 5 bases and J dropped 8 bases, with 20 bases sitting between them. The DNA for the CDR3 is TGTGCCAGTAGTCCTCAACAGGGTGGGGTAGGTACGCAGTATTTT. Translating gives CASSPQQGGVGTQYF.

The rearrangement links TRBV3-1 (or the pseudogene TRBV3-2) to TRBJ2-4; tentative D call: TRBD1 (5 bases). The CDR3 length is 19 residues. V was shortened by 4 bases and J by 2 bases, with 24 bases between the two germline ends. Germline V gene sequence: CDR1 LGHDT, CDR2 YNNKEL (reference sequence). CDR3 in amino acids: CASSPLAGLGGKTKNIQYF. CDR3 sequence (DNA): TGTGCCAGCAGCCCCCTGGCAGGGCTCGGCGGAAAAACCAAAAACATTCAGTACTTC.